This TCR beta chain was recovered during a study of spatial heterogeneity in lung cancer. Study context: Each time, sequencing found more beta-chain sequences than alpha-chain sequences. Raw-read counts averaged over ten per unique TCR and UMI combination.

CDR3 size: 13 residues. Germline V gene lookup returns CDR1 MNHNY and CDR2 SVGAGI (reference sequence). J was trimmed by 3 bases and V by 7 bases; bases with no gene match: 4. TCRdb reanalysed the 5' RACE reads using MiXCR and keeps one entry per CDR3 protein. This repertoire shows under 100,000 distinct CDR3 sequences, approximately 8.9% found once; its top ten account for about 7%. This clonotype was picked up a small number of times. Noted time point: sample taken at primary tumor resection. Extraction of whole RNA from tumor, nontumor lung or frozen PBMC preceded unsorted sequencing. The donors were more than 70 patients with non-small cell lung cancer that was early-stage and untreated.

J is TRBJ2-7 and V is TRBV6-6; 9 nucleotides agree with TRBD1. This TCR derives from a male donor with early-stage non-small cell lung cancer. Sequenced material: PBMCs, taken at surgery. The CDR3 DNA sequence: TGTGCCAGCATCCCGACAGGGGGCTACGAGCAGTACTTC. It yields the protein CASIPTGGYEQYF.